A selection of T cell receptor beta chains follows, all from one sample in a study of graft-versus-host responses after intestinal transplantation. Produced via immunoSEQ multiplex PCR; TCRdb's table is partial and in-frame only. The data show 70,000 to 95,000 clones, roughly 91% seen once. Antigens of these TCRs are unknown. The input for sequencing was unstimulated CD8+ T cells sorted from spleen or lymph node cells, taken before transplant. The receptors stem from a human donor who was the organ donor for an intestinal transplant. CDR3s include the opening cysteine and the closing phenylalanine or tryptophan. The D gene is left open where the match is weak. Only part of the rows carry a size: once, few, many, or a class if the clone is expanded.

CDR3 length,clone size,D gene,J gene,V gene,CDR3 protein
16,.,TRBD2,TRBJ2-1,TRBV7-9,CASSRTSGMFAGEQFF
14,.,TRBD2,TRBJ2-7,TRBV27,CASSLSGGGYEQYF
14,once,TRBD1,TRBJ1-6,TRBV19,CASSIKDRGLPLHF
12,few,.,TRBJ1-1,TRBV13,CASSLGAVRAFF
14,.,.,TRBJ2-1,TRBV19,CASGIGSSYNEQFF
14,.,.,TRBJ2-3,TRBV5-1,CASSFPLAADTQYF
16,.,.,TRBJ1-5,TRBV12-1,CASSFSQRPQRGRSPF
13,.,.,TRBJ2-3,TRBV5-4,CASSPGPPDTQYF
17,.,TRBD2,TRBJ2-1,TRBV7-8,CASSDVSGTSDYNEQFF
16,.,TRBD2,TRBJ2-7,TRBV7-9,CASSPSGGGLSYEQYF
17,.,.,TRBJ2-3,TRBV9,CASSVDLSGVIGNTQYF
18,.,.,TRBJ1-5,TRBV28,CASSPPLQGRAPNQPQHF
15,.,.,TRBJ2-7,TRBV7-9,CASSLDLGTSYEQYF
14,.,TRBD2,TRBJ2-7,TRBV15,CATSRTSGTYEQYF
16,.,TRBD1,TRBJ1-4,TRBV7-9,CASSLQAAGGDEKLFF
16,.,.,TRBJ2-7,TRBV10-3,CAISESSERRPYEQYF
14,.,.,TRBJ1-2,TRBV7-2,CASSAEARGYGYTF
11,.,.,TRBJ1-1,TRBV28,CASSDSFEAFF
18,once,TRBD2,TRBJ2-7,TRBV28,CASSFRGVVSGRRDEQYF
15,.,TRBD1,TRBJ1-4,TRBV5-1,CASSLLGTAPEKLFF
15,.,.,TRBJ1-1,TRBV28,CASSFESGGNTEAFF
15,once,.,TRBJ2-3,TRBV7-3,CASSGSSSFADTQYF
14,once,.,TRBJ2-3,TRBV25-1,CAIVRRTGTDTQYF
15,.,TRBD2,TRBJ2-1,TRBV19,CASISGGSSYNEQFF
16,.,.,TRBJ1-1,TRBV14,CASSQDLGATNTEAFF
15,.,TRBD1,TRBJ2-6,TRBV19,CASSIPDRGSNVLTF
15,.,TRBD1,TRBJ1-1,TRBV7-8,CASSAEQGLNTEAFF
14,once,TRBD1,TRBJ2-7,TRBV5-6,CASSATGVSYEQYF
14,.,.,TRBJ2-7,TRBV27,CASSVAGFAYEQYF
15,.,.,TRBJ1-3,TRBV2,CASSEGRSSGNTIYF
15,.,.,TRBJ2-5,TRBV25-1,CASSDYPGLGETQYF
14,.,.,TRBJ2-3,TRBV7-6,CASSLSSRADTQYF
17,.,TRBD2,TRBJ2-1,TRBV28,CASSFRGSGRGDNEQFF
17,.,.,TRBJ1-2,TRBV9,CASSHGNSSSLNYGYTF
13,.,.,TRBJ1-2,TRBV4-1,CASSQMASADYTF
14,.,.,TRBJ2-1,TRBV23-1,CASSQYRGRDEQFF
16,.,.,TRBJ2-2,TRBV5-1,CASSAGQGGAPGELFF
13,.,.,TRBJ1-1,TRBV19,CASSFQGATEAFF
15,.,TRBD2,TRBJ2-7,TRBV7-9,CASSPPFGEGYEQYF
15,.,.,TRBJ2-1,TRBV27,CASSLRAGGSNEQFF
12,.,.,TRBJ2-7,TRBV4-1,CASSPPSGERHF
15,.,TRBD2,TRBJ2-5,TRBV5-1,CASRPGLAVKETQYF
14,few,.,TRBJ2-7,TRBV4-1,CASSHFLKSYEQYF
14,.,.,TRBJ1-2,TRBV18,CASSPLDSLYGYTF
15,.,.,TRBJ2-3,TRBV14,CASSSSLWRRDTQYF
13,.,.,TRBJ1-2,TRBV7-9,CASSEWRSYGYTF
15,.,TRBD2,TRBJ2-3,TRBV6-1,CASSEGAGNTDTQYF
15,.,.,TRBJ2-2,TRBV30,CAWSWGGSNTGELFF
15,.,TRBD2,TRBJ2-7,TRBV7-9,CASSYGTSEFYEQYF
15,.,TRBD1,TRBJ1-1,TRBV6-5,CASSIGWTGSTEAFF
14,.,.,TRBJ2-2,TRBV19,CASTDSTNTGELFF
16,.,TRBD1,TRBJ2-3,TRBV12-5,CASGSTPTGHTDTQYF
13,.,.,TRBJ2-7,TRBV6-1,CASRGLLPYEQYF
14,.,.,TRBJ1-1,TRBV6-5,CASSYGGESTEAFF
17,.,TRBD1,TRBJ1-3,TRBV23-1,CASSMRTGLYSGNTIYF
15,.,.,TRBJ1-2,TRBV19,CASSMFAGFDYGYTF
14,.,.,TRBJ2-1,TRBV19,CASSLQGTYNEQFF
13,.,.,TRBJ1-2,TRBV7-3,CASLGPSGDGYTF
15,.,.,TRBJ1-1,TRBV6-1,CASEYPGGLNTEAFF
17,.,.,TRBJ2-2,TRBV28,CASSLSIGQSYTGELFF